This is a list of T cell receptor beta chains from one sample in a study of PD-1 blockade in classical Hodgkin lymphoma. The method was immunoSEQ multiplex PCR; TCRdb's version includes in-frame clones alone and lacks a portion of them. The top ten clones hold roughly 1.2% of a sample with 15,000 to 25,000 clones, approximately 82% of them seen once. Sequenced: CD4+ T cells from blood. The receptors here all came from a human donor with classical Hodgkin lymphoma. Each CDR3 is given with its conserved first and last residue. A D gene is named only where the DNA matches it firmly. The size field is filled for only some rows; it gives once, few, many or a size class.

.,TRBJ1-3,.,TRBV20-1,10,TGCAGTGCTAAGGTAGACACCATATATTTT,CSAKVDTIYF
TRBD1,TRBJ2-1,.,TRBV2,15,TGTGCCAGCACAACGACAGGGGGCGACTACAATGAGCAGTTCTTC,CASTTTGGDYNEQFF
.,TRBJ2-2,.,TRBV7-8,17,TGTGCCAGCAGTCACTACCTCCTTAGCGGAAACACCGGGGAGCTGTTTTTT,CASSHYLLSGNTGELFF
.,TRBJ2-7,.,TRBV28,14,TGTGCCAGCACCCTCGAGGGAGCCACCTACGAGCAGTACTTC,CASTLEGATYEQYF
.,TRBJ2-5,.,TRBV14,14,TGTGCCAGCAGCCGGAACAGGGCTGAAGAGACCCAGTACTTC,CASSRNRAEETQYF
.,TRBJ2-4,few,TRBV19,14,TGTGCCAGTAGTAAGGGGGGGACAGGAAACATTCAGTACTTC,CASSKGGTGNIQYF
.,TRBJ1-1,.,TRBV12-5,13,TGTGCTAGTGGTTTAAAGGAGAACACTGAAGCTTTCTTT,CASGLKENTEAFF
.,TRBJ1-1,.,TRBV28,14,TGTGCCAGCAGTTTGGGGACGGAAAACACTGAAGCTTTCTTT,CASSLGTENTEAFF
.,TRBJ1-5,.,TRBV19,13,TGTGCCAGTAGGGAGAATAGCAATCAGCCCCAGCATTTT,CASRENSNQPQHF
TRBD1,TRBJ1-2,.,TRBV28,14,TGTGCCAGCAGTGGGACAGGGGGCGTACGAAAAAACACCTTC,CASSGTGGVRKNTF
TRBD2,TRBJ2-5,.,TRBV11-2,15,TGTGCCAGCAGCCATAGCGGGAGGGTACCTGAGACCCAGTACTTC,CASSHSGRVPETQYF
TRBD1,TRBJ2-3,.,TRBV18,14,TGTGCCAGCTCACCGGGACAGGGGTTGGATACGCAGTATTTT,CASSPGQGLDTQYF
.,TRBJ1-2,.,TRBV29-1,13,TGCAGCGTTGAGGTGGGCTGGAAGGATGGCTACACCTTC,CSVEVGWKDGYTF
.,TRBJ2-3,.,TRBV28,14,TGTGCCAGCAGACAAACCGGGGGTCCAGCTCCGCAGTATTTT,CASRQTGGPAPQYF
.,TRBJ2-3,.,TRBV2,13,TGTGCCAGCATAGCGGAAACCACAGATACGCAGTATTTT,CASIAETTDTQYF
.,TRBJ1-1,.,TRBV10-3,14,TGTGCCATCAGTGAGCCTGCGACAGGATATGAAGCTTTCTTT,CAISEPATGYEAFF
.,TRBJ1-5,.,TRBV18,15,TGTGCCAGCTCACCCGCCACTGGGAGCAATCAGCCCCAGCATTTT,CASSPATGSNQPQHF
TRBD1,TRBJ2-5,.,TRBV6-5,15,TGTGCCAGCAGTTACCGCGAGGGGGCGCGACAGACCCAGTACTTC,CASSYREGARQTQYF
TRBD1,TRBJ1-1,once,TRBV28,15,TGTGCCAGCAAACTACAGGGGGCGGGTAGCACTGAAGCTTTCTTT,CASKLQGAGSTEAFF
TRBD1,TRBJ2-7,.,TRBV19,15,TGTGCCAGTAACCCTGGAGGGGACAGGGGGTACGAGCAGTACTTC,CASNPGGDRGYEQYF
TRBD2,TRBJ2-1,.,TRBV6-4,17,TGTGCCAGCAGTGACGAGCTAGCGGGATCCTCCTACAATGAGCAGTTCTTC,CASSDELAGSSYNEQFF
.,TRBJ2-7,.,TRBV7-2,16,TGTGCCAGCAGCCCACGGTCGGGCGCGGTGAGTGGCGAGCAGTACTTC,CASSPRSGAVSGEQYF
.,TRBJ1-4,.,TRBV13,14,TGTGCCAGCAGCTCCCGGGGGGAGGGTGAAAAACTGTTTTTT,CASSSRGEGEKLFF
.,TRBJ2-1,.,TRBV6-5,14,TGTGCCAGCAGTTACACTGGACGCGACAATGAGCAGTTCTTC,CASSYTGRDNEQFF
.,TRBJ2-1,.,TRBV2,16,TGTGCCAGCAGTGACGGGACTCTGCCGAACTACAATGAGCAGTTCTTC,CASSDGTLPNYNEQFF
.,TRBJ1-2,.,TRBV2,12,TGTGCCACCCTGGGACGCCCCAACGGCTACACCTTC,CATLGRPNGYTF
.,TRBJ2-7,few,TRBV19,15,TGTGCCAGTAGTCAGTCTGGCCTGTCGTCCTACGAGCAGTACTTC,CASSQSGLSSYEQYF
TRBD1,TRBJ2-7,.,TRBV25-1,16,TGTGCCAGCAGTCCGGATATCGGGACAGGGGGCACCGAGCAGTACTTC,CASSPDIGTGGTEQYF
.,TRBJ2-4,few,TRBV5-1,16,TGCGCCAGCAGCCCATGGGACTCCGGGCCCAAAAACATTCAGTACTTC,CASSPWDSGPKNIQYF
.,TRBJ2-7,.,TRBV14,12,TGTGCCAGCAGCCCCCAGGGGAGTACGCAGTACTTC,CASSPQGSTQYF
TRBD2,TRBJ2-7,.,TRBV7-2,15,TGTGCCAGCAGCTCTAGGGGACTAGCGGGGGGCGAGCAGTACTTC,CASSSRGLAGGEQYF
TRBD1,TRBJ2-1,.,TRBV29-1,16,TGCAGCACCCGAAACAGGGGGCGTCAATCCTACAATGAGCAGTTCTTC,CSTRNRGRQSYNEQFF
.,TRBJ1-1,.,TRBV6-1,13,TGTGCCAGCACTGCCTCCCTGGCCACTGAAGCTTTCTTT,CASTASLATEAFF
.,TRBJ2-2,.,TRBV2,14,TGTGCCAGCCACCTGATCCACGCCGACGGGGAGCTGTTTTTT,CASHLIHADGELFF
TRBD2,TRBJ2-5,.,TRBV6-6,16,TGTGCCAGCAGCCCCCAACTAGCGGGAACAGGGGAGACCCAGTACTTC,CASSPQLAGTGETQYF
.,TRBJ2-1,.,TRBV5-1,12,TGCGCCAGCAGCTTGATCCTTAATGAGCAGTTCTTC,CASSLILNEQFF
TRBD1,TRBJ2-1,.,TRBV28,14,TGTGCCAGCAGTTCCGGACAGGTTGGCCATGAGCAGTTCTTC,CASSSGQVGHEQFF
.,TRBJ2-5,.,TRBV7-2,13,TGTGCCAGCAGCTCCGCTCCCCAAGAGACCCAGTACTTC,CASSSAPQETQYF
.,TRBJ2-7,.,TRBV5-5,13,TGTGCCAGCAGCTTGGAGCGGTCGGGGAGGGGGAACTTC,CASSLERSGRGNF
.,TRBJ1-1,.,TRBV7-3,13,TGTGCCAGCAGCTTAATACGGAACACTGAAGCTTTCTTT,CASSLIRNTEAFF
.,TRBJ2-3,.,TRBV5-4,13,TGTGCCAGCAGCCCCGGTGGCGCAGATACGCAGTATTTT,CASSPGGADTQYF
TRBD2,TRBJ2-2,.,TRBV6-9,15,TGTGCCAGCAGTAACCTAGCGGGGAACACCGGGGAGCTGTTTTTT,CASSNLAGNTGELFF
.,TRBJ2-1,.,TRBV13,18,TGTGCCAGCAGCTCTACCGCGAGGGATTCGGGCTCCTACAATGAGCAGTTCTTC,CASSSTARDSGSYNEQFF
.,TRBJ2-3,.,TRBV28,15,TGTGCCAGCAGCCCACGGGGAGAGGGCACAGATACGCAGTATTTT,CASSPRGEGTDTQYF
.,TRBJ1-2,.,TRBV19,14,TGTGCCAGTAGTATTATCCGTTCATCCTATGGCTACACCTTC,CASSIIRSSYGYTF
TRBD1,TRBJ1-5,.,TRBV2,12,TGTGCCAGCCACCTCAGGGGGCAGCCCCAGCATTTT,CASHLRGQPQHF
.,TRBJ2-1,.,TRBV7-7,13,TGTGCCAGCAGCTTAGGTCGAGAGGGAGAGCAGTTCTTC,CASSLGREGEQFF